One sample yielded the 3 T cell receptor beta chains listed below, sequenced in a study of response to subunit inactivated influenza vaccine. TCRdb redid the calling of the RT-PCR reads with MiXCR, one entry per CDR3 protein. The table records 400,000 to 650,000 distinct CDR3 sequences, more than 7% of them present only once. The source material was PBMCs from blood, sampled roughly 24 months after vaccination. These receptors were collected from a man aged 50 to 69 who received an inactivated influenza vaccine.

The chain combines TRBV4-1 with TRBJ2-7; D is perhaps TRBD1 (5 bases). CDR1 is MGHRA, CDR2 YSYEKL, per germline. The CDR3 contains 16 residues. V was clipped by 4 bases and J by 2 bases, with 18 bases between them. CDR3 sequence: CASSLSWGEPTYEQYF. The DNA of the CDR3 is TGCGCCAGCAGCCTAAGCTGGGGCGAACCTACCTACGAGCAGTACTTC.

The chain joins TRBV12-3 or TRBV12-4 to TRBJ2-7; 9 positions agree with TRBD2. The CDR3 runs 15 residues. V dropped 6 bases and J dropped 0; count of bases not matched to a gene: 6. CDR3 nucleotide sequence: TGTGCCAGCAGATTCACTAGCGGGCCCTCCTACGAGCAGTACTTC. Residues: CASRFTSGPSYEQYF.

This clonotype turned up a few times. The CDR3 spells CSSLGGYTF. Here the CDR3 DNA reads TGCAGTTCGTTGGGTGGCTACACCTTC. The chain employs TRBV20-1 and TRBJ1-2; no clear D. Looked up from germline, CDR1 is DFQATT and CDR2 is SNEGSKA (reference sequence). The V and J ends lost 8 bases and 7 bases respectively, with 8 bases between them. The CDR3 spans 9 residues.